This is a list of T cell receptor beta chains from one sample in a study of cytomegalovirus exposure and HLA in healthy donors. Assay used: immunoSEQ multiplex PCR; TCRdb lists only in-frame clones, some missing. Here the sample spans roughly 160,000 clones, around 69% being singletons. The sequenced sample consisted of PBMCs. The receptors originated from a man aged 60 to 69 in good health and CMV-seronegative. Each CDR3 is given with its conserved first and last residue. A D gene is named only where the DNA matches it firmly. Only part of the rows carry a size: once, few, many, or a class if the clone is expanded.

length: 15
D: .
V: TRBV11-1
size: .
J: TRBJ2-1
CDR3: CASSQGLDSYNEQFF
DNA: TGTGCCAGCAGCCAAGGACTGGACTCCTACAATGAGCAGTTCTTC

length: 17
D: TRBD2
V: TRBV7-2
size: .
J: TRBJ2-2
CDR3: CASSLVAGGPPTGELFF
DNA: TGTGCCAGCAGCTTAGTAGCGGGAGGGCCTCCCACGGGGGAGCTGTTTTTT

length: 15
D: .
V: TRBV28
size: .
J: TRBJ1-3
CDR3: CASMVQGRPGNTIYF
DNA: TGTGCCAGCATGGTCCAGGGCCGTCCTGGAAACACCATATATTTT

length: 15
D: TRBD2
V: TRBV9
size: .
J: TRBJ2-7
CDR3: CASSFVAGGGGEQYF
DNA: TGTGCCAGCAGCTTCGTAGCGGGAGGAGGAGGCGAGCAGTACTTC

length: 15
D: TRBD1
V: TRBV5-1
size: .
J: TRBJ1-2
CDR3: CASSFGTGANYGYTF
DNA: TGCGCCAGCAGCTTCGGGACAGGGGCTAACTATGGCTACACCTTC

length: 16
D: TRBD2
V: TRBV18
size: .
J: TRBJ2-3
CDR3: CASSPPLAGGSDTQYF
DNA: TGTGCCAGCTCACCACCGTTGGCGGGAGGTTCAGATACGCAGTATTTT

length: 16
D: TRBD1
V: TRBV9
size: .
J: TRBJ2-1
CDR3: CASSPSGTGGYNEQFF
DNA: TGTGCCAGCAGCCCTAGTGGGACAGGGGGTTACAATGAGCAGTTCTTC

length: 19
D: TRBD2
V: TRBV4-2
size: .
J: TRBJ2-1
CDR3: CASSQELAGVLSSYNEQFF
DNA: TGTGCCAGCAGCCAGGAACTAGCGGGGGTGCTTAGCTCCTACAATGAGCAGTTCTTC

length: 17
D: .
V: TRBV4-3
size: .
J: TRBJ1-4
CDR3: CASSQDIPGQHNEKLFF
DNA: TGCGCCAGCAGCCAGGATATACCGGGACAACACAATGAAAAACTGTTTTTT

length: 14
D: .
V: TRBV7-2
size: .
J: TRBJ2-1
CDR3: CASSFGVAYREQFF
DNA: TGTGCCAGCAGCTTTGGAGTAGCATATCGGGAGCAGTTCTTC

length: 13
D: .
V: TRBV11-2
size: .
J: TRBJ2-1
CDR3: CASSLSPDSSQFF
DNA: TGTGCCAGCAGCCTATCCCCTGACAGCTCCCAGTTCTTC

length: 15
D: .
V: TRBV7-2
size: .
J: TRBJ2-7
CDR3: CASSLGSGGTYEQYF
DNA: TGTGCCAGCAGCTTAGGCTCCGGAGGGACCTACGAGCAGTACTTC

length: 13
D: .
V: TRBV11-3
size: once
J: TRBJ2-7
CDR3: CASSFGQSYEQYF
DNA: TGTGCCAGCAGCTTTGGACAATCCTACGAGCAGTACTTC

length: 18
D: TRBD1
V: TRBV19
size: .
J: TRBJ2-3
CDR3: CASLAPGQILPDTDTQYF
DNA: TGTGCCAGTCTAGCTCCGGGACAGATCCTTCCGGACACAGATACGCAGTATTTT

length: 15
D: TRBD2
V: TRBV19
size: .
J: TRBJ2-7
CDR3: CASSIGVQGGVEQYF
DNA: TGTGCCAGTAGTATTGGGGTCCAGGGAGGGGTCGAGCAGTACTTC

length: 10
D: .
V: TRBV20-1
size: .
J: TRBJ2-5
CDR3: CSAKSESQYF
DNA: TGCAGTGCTAAATCTGAGTCCCAGTACTTC

length: 17
D: TRBD2
V: TRBV29-1
size: .
J: TRBJ2-2
CDR3: CSVEDSGSPANTGELFF
DNA: TGCAGCGTTGAAGATAGCGGGAGCCCCGCGAACACCGGGGAGCTGTTTTTT

length: 14
D: .
V: TRBV4-1
size: .
J: TRBJ1-1
CDR3: CASSQARVNTEAFF
DNA: TGCGCCAGCAGCCAAGCTAGAGTAAACACTGAAGCTTTCTTT

length: 17
D: TRBD2
V: TRBV4-1
size: .
J: TRBJ2-3
CDR3: CASSQDRASGITDTQYF
DNA: TGCGCCAGCAGCCAAGATCGTGCTAGCGGAATCACAGATACGCAGTATTTT

length: 14
D: TRBD1
V: TRBV10-3
size: .
J: TRBJ2-5
CDR3: CAISWDRAQETQYF
DNA: TGTGCCATCAGCTGGGACAGGGCCCAAGAGACCCAGTACTTC

length: 13
D: .
V: TRBV29-1
size: .
J: TRBJ2-2
CDR3: CSACRLQSGELFF
DNA: TGCAGCGCCTGTAGACTACAGTCCGGGGAGCTGTTTTTT

length: 12
D: .
V: TRBV11-3
size: .
J: TRBJ1-1
CDR3: CASSEQGTEAFF
DNA: TGTGCCAGCAGCGAACAGGGAACTGAAGCTTTCTTT

length: 15
D: .
V: TRBV19
size: once
J: TRBJ2-1
CDR3: CASSIDGSRYNEQFF
DNA: TGTGCCAGTAGTATAGACGGGAGTAGGTACAATGAGCAGTTCTTC

length: 14
D: .
V: TRBV29-1
size: .
J: TRBJ2-1
CDR3: CSVGSVDSYNEQFF
DNA: TGCAGCGTTGGGTCGGTCGACTCCTACAATGAGCAGTTCTTC

length: 12
D: .
V: TRBV29-1
size: .
J: TRBJ1-3
CDR3: CSVVTSGNTIYF
DNA: TGCAGCGTCGTTACTTCTGGAAACACCATATATTTT

length: 16
D: TRBD2
V: TRBV7-3
size: .
J: TRBJ2-5
CDR3: CASSLGLAGVKETQYF
DNA: TGTGCCAGCAGCTTAGGGCTAGCGGGGGTAAAAGAGACCCAGTACTTC

length: 16
D: TRBD1
V: TRBV28
size: .
J: TRBJ2-3
CDR3: CASRDTGTASKNTQYF
DNA: TGTGCCAGCAGAGACACCGGGACAGCTAGCAAAAATACGCAGTATTTT

length: 13
D: .
V: TRBV19
size: .
J: TRBJ2-5
CDR3: CASSIGRQETQYF
DNA: TGTGCCAGTAGTATAGGTAGACAAGAGACCCAGTACTTC

length: 16
D: .
V: TRBV5-1
size: few
J: TRBJ2-5
CDR3: CASSLATSAVVETQYF
DNA: TGCGCCAGCAGCTTGGCCACAAGCGCGGTGGTAGAGACCCAGTACTTC

length: 15
D: TRBD1
V: TRBV18
size: .
J: TRBJ1-3
CDR3: CASSHRGNSGNTIYF
DNA: TGTGCCAGCTCACACAGGGGCAACTCTGGAAACACCATATATTTT

length: 16
D: .
V: TRBV18
size: .
J: TRBJ2-7
CDR3: CASSPMQGRSSYEQYF
DNA: TGTGCCAGCTCACCAATGCAGGGGCGATCCTCCTACGAGCAGTACTTC

length: 13
D: .
V: TRBV2
size: .
J: TRBJ2-7
CDR3: CASSEAFAYEQYF
DNA: TGTGCCAGCAGTGAGGCCTTCGCCTACGAGCAGTACTTC

length: 13
D: .
V: TRBV28
size: .
J: TRBJ1-2
CDR3: CASRGGDGYGYTF
DNA: TGTGCCAGCAGAGGGGGTGATGGTTATGGCTACACCTTC

length: 17
D: .
V: TRBV4-1
size: .
J: TRBJ2-7
CDR3: CASSQDPGLSTSYEQYF
DNA: TGCGCCAGCAGCCAAGACCCAGGACTTTCGACCTCCTACGAGCAGTACTTC

length: 16
D: .
V: TRBV5-1
size: .
J: TRBJ2-1
CDR3: CASSLDGGASYNEQFF
DNA: TGCGCCAGCAGCTTGGATGGGGGGGCATCCTACAATGAGCAGTTCTTC

length: 12
D: .
V: TRBV29-1
size: .
J: TRBJ2-1
CDR3: CSVELKYNEQFF
DNA: TGCAGCGTTGAACTAAAATACAATGAGCAGTTCTTC

length: 18
D: TRBD2
V: TRBV10-1
size: few
J: TRBJ2-1
CDR3: CASSEKGRGLADLDEQFF
DNA: TGCGCCAGCAGTGAGAAGGGTCGGGGACTAGCGGACCTGGATGAGCAGTTCTTC

length: 14
D: .
V: TRBV5-1
size: .
J: TRBJ1-1
CDR3: CASSHSREPTEAFF
DNA: TGCGCCAGCAGCCACTCAAGGGAGCCCACTGAAGCTTTCTTT

length: 18
D: TRBD1
V: TRBV5-3
size: .
J: TRBJ2-7
CDR3: CARSFTKLSGTGWNEQYF
DNA: TGTGCCAGAAGCTTCACCAAATTGTCCGGGACAGGGTGGAACGAGCAGTACTTC

length: 15
D: TRBD2
V: TRBV27
size: .
J: TRBJ2-1
CDR3: CASRMASGAYNEQFF
DNA: TGTGCCAGTAGGATGGCCAGCGGGGCCTACAATGAGCAGTTCTTC

length: 13
D: .
V: TRBV2
size: .
J: TRBJ1-1
CDR3: CASATTLNTEAFF
DNA: TGTGCCAGCGCGACGACACTGAACACTGAAGCTTTCTTT

length: 15
D: .
V: TRBV6-6
size: .
J: TRBJ2-3
CDR3: CASSSPRIATDTQYF
DNA: TGTGCCAGCAGTTCCCCTAGAATCGCCACAGATACGCAGTATTTT

length: 14
D: TRBD1
V: TRBV5-1
size: .
J: TRBJ1-4
CDR3: CASSRGQGGEKLFF
DNA: TGCGCCAGCTCACGGGGTCAGGGGGGTGAAAAACTGTTTTTT

length: 16
D: TRBD2
V: TRBV19
size: .
J: TRBJ2-3
CDR3: CAASSGRKGITDTQYF
DNA: TGTGCCGCCTCTAGCGGGAGAAAGGGGATCACAGATACGCAGTATTTT

length: 16
D: TRBD1
V: TRBV7-2
size: once
J: TRBJ1-3
CDR3: CASSLRQGVSGNTIYF
DNA: TGTGCCAGCAGCCTCCGACAGGGGGTCTCTGGAAACACCATATATTTT

length: 13
D: TRBD2
V: TRBV7-7
size: .
J: TRBJ2-5
CDR3: CASLAGVEETQYF
DNA: TGTGCCAGCCTAGCGGGAGTCGAAGAGACCCAGTACTTC

length: 15
D: .
V: TRBV6-5
size: .
J: TRBJ2-7
CDR3: CASSYSKQGGNEQYF
DNA: TGTGCCAGCAGTTACTCGAAGCAGGGTGGTAACGAGCAGTACTTC

length: 15
D: TRBD1
V: TRBV7-8
size: .
J: TRBJ2-7
CDR3: CASSLVGDRRYEQYF
DNA: TGTGCCAGCAGCTTAGTTGGGGACAGGCGGTACGAGCAGTACTTC

length: 13
D: .
V: TRBV5-4
size: .
J: TRBJ2-5
CDR3: CASSFSGEETQYF
DNA: TGTGCCAGCAGCTTTAGCGGCGAAGAGACCCAGTACTTC

length: 13
D: .
V: TRBV10-3
size: .
J: TRBJ2-1
CDR3: CAIKQGGGNEQFF
DNA: TGTGCCATCAAGCAGGGGGGTGGCAATGAGCAGTTCTTC

length: 15
D: TRBD1
V: TRBV5-6
size: .
J: TRBJ2-6
CDR3: CASSLPGGWANVLTF
DNA: TGTGCCAGCAGTCTACCAGGGGGCTGGGCCAACGTCCTGACTTTC

length: 14
D: .
V: TRBV7-9
size: .
J: TRBJ2-7
CDR3: CASSLFQGSYEQYF
DNA: TGTGCCAGCAGCTTATTCCAGGGATCCTACGAGCAGTACTTC

length: 13
D: TRBD1
V: TRBV7-9
size: few
J: TRBJ1-2
CDR3: CASSQDRFDGYTF
DNA: TGTGCCAGCAGCCAGGACAGGTTTGATGGCTACACCTTC

length: 16
D: .
V: TRBV7-9
size: few
J: TRBJ2-2
CDR3: CASSAPSGLNTGELFF
DNA: TGTGCCAGCAGCGCCCCCAGCGGTCTGAACACCGGGGAGCTGTTTTTT

length: 13
D: .
V: TRBV28
size: .
J: TRBJ2-7
CDR3: CASSLGSENEQYF
DNA: TGTGCCAGCAGTTTAGGGAGTGAGAACGAGCAGTACTTC